A selection of T cell receptor beta chains follows, all from one sample in a study of shared clonotypes between healthy human individuals. Profiled with immunoSEQ multiplex PCR; TCRdb holds only in-frame clones, not every one. The table lists over 1.4 million clones, over 95% of them singletons, with roughly 1.2% in the top ten. Sequencing input: naive CD4+ T cells sorted from blood. All receptors derive from a young man in good health. CDR3s leave out the opening cysteine and the closing phenylalanine or tryptophan.

14 TRBJ1-1 TRBV18 ASSPQVQGANTEAF
14 TRBJ2-7 TRBV10-1 ASSESPKGSPYEQY
12 TRBJ2-7 TRBV6-6 ASRRAGPAYEQY
11 TRBJ2-7 TRBV6-6 ASSSQARYEQY
12 TRBJ2-7 TRBV7-2 ASSLGDRGYEQY
13 TRBJ2-3 TRBV5-1 ASSLALRGTDTQY
11 TRBJ2-5 TRBV18 ASSRLVGETQY
12 TRBJ2-1 TRBV7-6 ASSLSRTYNEQF
14 TRBJ1-3 TRBV5-4 ASSLGAGFSGNTIY
13 TRBJ2-4 TRBV7-9 ASSLGTSGSDIQY
11 TRBJ2-5 TRBV14 ASSQYLFGTQY
14 TRBJ2-7 TRBV5-1 ASSPAVAGRDYEQY
13 TRBJ2-3 TRBV9 ASSPRRGPTDTQY
12 TRBJ2-5 TRBV9 ASSGQGAGETQY
15 TRBJ2-3 TRBV27 ASTKGLAGRRADTQY
14 TRBJ2-7 TRBV2 ASSAGSQAVVYEQY
10 TRBJ1-1 TRBV6-1 ASSRQGLEAF
12 TRBJ2-7 TRBV28 ASTKGTAGYEQY
14 TRBJ2-1 TRBV2 ASAWTSGSSYNEQF
13 TRBJ2-7 TRBV11-2 ASSILPGWNYEQY
14 TRBJ2-3 TRBV15 ATSVYAGGSGDTQY
13 TRBJ2-5 TRBV28 ASRRDRGRGETQY
12 TRBJ2-3 TRBV19 ASTMDRLTDTQY
11 TRBJ2-1 TRBV6-5 ASSYAFAHEQF
11 TRBJ2-7 TRBV2 ATGGFSSYEQY
11 TRBJ2-1 TRBV18 ASSPRSGDEQF
13 TRBJ2-3 TRBV4-1 ASSQGLAVPDTQY
13 TRBJ2-2 TRBV2 ASSTGLSNAGELF
13 TRBJ2-1 TRBV6-5 ASSYGRTGNNEQF
13 TRBJ2-1 TRBV6-6 ASSYWSGKNNEQF
11 TRBJ2-5 TRBV5-5 ASSLGNQETQY
12 TRBJ2-7 TRBV28 ASSVSRGTYEQY
12 TRBJ2-2 TRBV6-6 ASNLPSLDGELF
16 TRBJ2-6 TRBV5-4 ASSLDDRLSSGANVLT
14 TRBJ2-5 TRBV9 ASSVSGALGQETQY
14 TRBJ1-5 TRBV19 ASSIINWGSNQPQH
9 TRBJ1-5 TRBV15 ATSEAGPQH
13 TRBJ2-7 TRBV11-2 ASSSLRDRYYEQY
14 TRBJ2-1 TRBV5-1 ASSLDRLAGVNEQF
9 TRBJ1-2 TRBV6-1 ASYETEWYT
14 TRBJ2-7 TRBV4-1 ASSQDDGGSSYEQY
12 TRBJ1-2 TRBV6-1 ASSGDSANYGYT
15 TRBJ1-1 TRBV18 ASSPLRTPRGNTEAF
14 TRBJ2-4 TRBV4-1 ASSQTDTSGWNIQY
10 TRBJ2-1 TRBV23-1 ASSLSYNEQF
11 TRBJ1-1 TRBV6-1 AVLQGSRTEAF
11 TRBJ1-2 TRBV2 ASSERGTYGYT
14 TRBJ2-3 TRBV10-3 AISEGFASGGDTQY
12 TRBJ2-5 TRBV5-1 ASSLAGRQETQY
13 TRBJ2-1 TRBV15 ATSRARDFYNEQF
12 TRBJ2-7 TRBV5-1 ASSSRLSSSEQY
12 TRBJ2-7 TRBV7-2 ASSRGTGSYEQY
13 TRBJ2-1 TRBV7-9 ASPSGTGERNEQF
13 TRBJ1-2 TRBV19 ASSRTGLLNYGYT
15 TRBJ2-2 TRBV9 ASSVGGSGRLAGELF
11 TRBJ1-2 TRBV5-5 ASSLQPNYGYT
12 TRBJ1-1 TRBV15 ATSKGGVRFFAF
13 TRBJ2-7 TRBV7-2 ASSLSAGVTGEQY
13 TRBJ1-1 TRBV5-4 ASSLRGQGNTEAF